This entry lists 10 T cell receptor beta chains sequenced from one sample in a study of blood T cell repertoires in COVID-19. Libraries were prepared by immunoSEQ multiplex PCR; TCRdb keeps only in-frame clonotypes and omits some of them. The table has 150,000 or so clones, 78% seen once; the top ten hold 5.5% to 7%. The sample consisted of PBMCs or T cells enriched from blood (not recorded which). These TCRs come from a woman between 45 and 65 years old who had recovered from COVID-19.

CDR3 residues: CASSVGGSQETQYF. The CDR3 DNA reads as TGTGCCAGCAGCGTGGGGGGGTCCCAAGAGACCCAGTACTTC. The chain uses TRBV9 and TRBJ2-5; 7 bases fit TRBD2. CDR1 is SGDLS, CDR2 YYNGEE, per germline. The trim removed 2 bases at V and 1 base at J, leaving 2 bases unmatched. This CDR3 has 14 amino acids.

The V call is TRBV5-4, the J call TRBJ2-2, with D hard to call. V lost 1 base, J lost 0 bases, and 7 bases lay in between. The CDR3 extends over 15 amino acids. The germline V gene encodes CDR1 SGHNT and CDR2 YYREEE (reference sequence). The CDR3 here is CASSLYNPNTGELFF. The CDR3 region has the DNA TGTGCCAGCAGCTTGTACAATCCGAACACCGGGGAGCTGTTTTTT.

V usage is TRBV28 and J usage is TRBJ1-5, with 9 nucleotides matching TRBD1. V was clipped by 4 bases and J by 6 bases; unmatched bases: 7. The CDR3 length is 15 residues. The germline V gene encodes CDR1 MDHEN and CDR2 SYDVKM. DNA of the CDR3: TGTGCCAGCAGTTCAGGGACAGGGTGGGCTCAGCCCCAGCATTTT. Its protein is CASSSGTGWAQPQHF.

The rearrangement links TRBV27 to TRBJ1-1, with D maybe TRBD1 (5 bases). CDR3 length: 13 residues. Per the germline V gene, CDR1 is MNHEY and CDR2 is SMNVEV (reference sequence). The ends were cut back, 3 bases at V and 3 bases at J, with 8 bases in the middle. The CDR3 DNA sequence: TGTGCCAGCAGTTTTCAGGGTGACACTGAAGCTTTCTTT. It specifies CASSFQGDTEAFF.

A single count supports this clone. CDR3 in DNA: TGCGCCAGCAGAACGCGGGGGACCAACACAGATACGCAGTATTTT. This codes for CASRTRGTNTDTQYF. This chain joins TRBV5-1 and TRBJ2-3, with 7 bases fitting TRBD2. The CDR3 spans 15 residues. V gave up 5 bases and J gave up 2 bases; unmatched junction bases: 8. CDR1 and CDR2 (germline): SGHRS, YFSETQ.

J is TRBJ1-4 and V is TRBV6-5; maybe TRBD1 (6 bases). The germline V and J ends were trimmed by 6 bases and 5 bases, with 13 bases remaining between them. Germline CDR1 and CDR2: MNHEY and SVGAGI. The CDR3 has 14 amino acids. Here the CDR3 reads CASREDSINEKLFF. CDR3 DNA: TGTGCCAGCAGAGAGGACAGTATCAATGAAAAACTGTTTTTT.

In this sample, this clone turned up once. The chain uses TRBV11-2 and TRBJ2-1, with 12 nucleotides matching TRBD2. The CDR3 totals 18 residues. After removal of 1 base from V and 4 bases from J, the junction contained 8 bases not matched to a gene. CDR1 and CDR2 from the germline V gene are SGHAT and FQNNGV. The CDR3 sequence: CASSLGVLAGGDYNEQFF. The CDR3 DNA is TGTGCCAGCAGCTTAGGTGTACTAGCGGGGGGCGATTACAATGAGCAGTTCTTC.

This clone has just a few counts. CDR3 residues: CASSLMSGNTIYF. DNA of the CDR3: TGTGCCAGCAGCTTAATGAGTGGAAACACCATATATTTT. This chain connects TRBV7-9 to TRBJ1-3; D not resolved. There are 13 residues in the CDR3. V shed 2 bases and J shed 3 bases, with 5 bases lying between them. Germline V lookup: CDR1 SEHNR, CDR2 FQNEAQ (reference sequence).

The V call is TRBV6-5, the J call TRBJ2-5; D ambiguous. The CDR3 totals 14 residues. CDR1 is MNHEY and CDR2 is SVGAGI in the germline V gene. Trimming cost V 0 bases and J 0 bases, with 5 bases left between them. The CDR3 protein is CASSYSEYQETQYF. CDR3 nucleotides: TGTGCCAGCAGTTACTCGGAGTACCAAGAGACCCAGTACTTC.

V is TRBV6-5 and J is TRBJ2-7, with TRBD1 as a possible D gene (6 bases). Trimming removed 6 bases at V and 1 base at J, with 13 bases between. This CDR3 contains 14 residues. Germline V gene data show CDR1 as MNHEY and CDR2 as SVGAGI. The CDR3 sequence is CASRGSGVSYEQYF. The CDR3 nucleotides are TGTGCCAGCAGGGGATCAGGGGTGTCCTACGAGCAGTACTTC.